This passage covers 8 T cell receptor beta chains from one sample sequenced in a study of blood T cell repertoires in COVID-19. The protocol was immunoSEQ multiplex PCR, while the TCRdb copy is restricted to in-frame clones and leaves out a portion. Of 100,000 to 110,000 clones in the sample, more than 85% were seen once. The sequencing sample was made of peripheral blood. The source is a man in his forties or fifties with active COVID-19.

This chain links TRBV29-1 with TRBJ2-1; D is uncertain. This CDR3 contains 13 residues. The ends were cut back, 4 bases at V and 5 bases at J, with 12 bases in the middle. Germline V gene lookup returns CDR1 SQVTM and CDR2 ANQGSEA. The CDR3 is CSVGNGRNNEQFF. CDR3 DNA: TGCAGCGTTGGAAATGGGCGCAACAATGAGCAGTTCTTC.

The chain combines TRBV6-1 with TRBJ2-2, with D possibly matching TRBD1 (6 bases). Trimming pared 0 bases from V and 1 base from J, leaving 18 bases between. This CDR3 region has 19 residues. Germline CDR1 is MNHNS and CDR2 is SASEGT. The CDR3 coding sequence is TGTGCCAGCAGTGAAGCGTACTGGGCAGGGGTCAAGAACACCGGGGAGCTGTTTTTT. This translates into CASSEAYWAGVKNTGELFF.

CDR3 loop: CASSPFLAMHNYGYTF. As DNA, the CDR3 is TGTGCCAGCTCACCCTTCTTAGCAATGCATAACTATGGCTACACCTTC. This chain joins TRBV18 and TRBJ1-2, with D unresolved. The CDR3 extends over 16 amino acids. Trimming removed 3 bases at V and 1 base at J, with 15 bases between. The germline V gene has CDR1 KGHSH and CDR2 LQKENI.

The chain joins TRBV11-2 to TRBJ2-3, with TRBD2 identical over 9 bases. Germline trimming cut 3 bases from V and 2 bases from J; bases unmatched to any gene: 3. CDR1 is SGHAT, CDR2 FQNNGV, per germline. The length of the CDR3 is 15 residues. In nucleotides, the CDR3 is TGTGCCAGCAGCTTCGTAGCGGGGGTCACAGATACGCAGTATTTT. Its translation: CASSFVAGVTDTQYF.

This sequence joins TRBV5-5 and TRBJ1-1; D is ambiguous. Germline V gene sequence: CDR1 SGHKS, CDR2 YYEKEE (reference sequence). The CDR3 extends over 14 amino acids. V was shortened by 4 bases and J by 1 base, with 11 bases between the two germline ends. CDR3 bases: TGTGCCAGCAGCCTATTCGCGGCGAACACTGAAGCTTTCTTT. Amino acids: CASSLFAANTEAFF.

V and J are TRBV7-9 and TRBJ2-2; no definite D call. Per germline, CDR1 SEHNR and CDR2 FQNEAQ (reference sequence). V was shortened by 4 bases and J by 4 bases, with 4 bases between the two germline ends. The CDR3 contains 12 residues. For the CDR3, the DNA is TGTGCCAGCAGCTCGTTCACCGGGGAGCTGTTTTTT. This gives the protein CASSSFTGELFF.

The chain employs TRBV2 and TRBJ1-1, with 10 bases lining up with TRBD1. This CDR3 has 14 amino acids. J gave up 3 bases and V 7 bases, and 5 bases lay outside the gene matches. CDR1 and CDR2 from the germline V gene are SNHLY and FYNNEI. CDR3 sequence (DNA): TGTGCCAGCAAGGTGGGGACAGGGGACACTGAAGCTTTCTTT. Protein: CASKVGTGDTEAFF.

J is TRBJ2-1 and V is TRBV28; 10 positions match TRBD1. This CDR3 spans 15 amino acids. Trimming cost V 5 bases and J 8 bases; bases outside gene matches: 9. Germline-derived CDR1 and CDR2 are MDHEN and SYDVKM. In nucleotides, the CDR3 is TGTGCCAGCAGTCCGGGGACAGGGGCCCAGCATGAGCAGTTCTTC. Amino acids: CASSPGTGAQHEQFF.